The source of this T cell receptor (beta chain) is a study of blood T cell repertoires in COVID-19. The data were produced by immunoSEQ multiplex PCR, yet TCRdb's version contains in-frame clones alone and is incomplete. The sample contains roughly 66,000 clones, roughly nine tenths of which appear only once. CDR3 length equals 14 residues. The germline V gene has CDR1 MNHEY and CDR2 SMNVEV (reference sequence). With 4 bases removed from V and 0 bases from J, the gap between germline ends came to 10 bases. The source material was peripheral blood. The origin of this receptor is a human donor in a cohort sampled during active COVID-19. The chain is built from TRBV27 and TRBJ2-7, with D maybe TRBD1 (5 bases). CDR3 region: CASSWTHTSYEQYF. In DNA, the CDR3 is TGTGCCAGCAGTTGGACACATACCTCCTACGAGCAGTACTTC.